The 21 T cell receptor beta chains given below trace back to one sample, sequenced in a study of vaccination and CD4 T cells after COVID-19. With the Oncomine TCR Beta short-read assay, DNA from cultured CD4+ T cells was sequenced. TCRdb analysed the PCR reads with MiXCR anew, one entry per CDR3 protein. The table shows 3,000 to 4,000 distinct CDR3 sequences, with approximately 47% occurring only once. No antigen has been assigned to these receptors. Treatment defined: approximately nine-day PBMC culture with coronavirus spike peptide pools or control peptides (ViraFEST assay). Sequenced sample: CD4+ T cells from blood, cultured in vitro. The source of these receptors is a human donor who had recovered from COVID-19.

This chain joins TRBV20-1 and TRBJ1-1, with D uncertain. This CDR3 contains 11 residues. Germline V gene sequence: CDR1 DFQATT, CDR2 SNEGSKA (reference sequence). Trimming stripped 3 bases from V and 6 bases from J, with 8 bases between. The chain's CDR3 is CSASRQAEAFF. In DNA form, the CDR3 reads TGCAGTGCTAGTCGGCAGGCTGAAGCTTTCTTT.

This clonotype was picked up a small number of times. For the CDR3, the DNA is TGCAGTGCTAGGCCTCATCACGCCGGGCCCAATGGCTACACCTTC. Translating it yields CSARPHHAGPNGYTF. J is TRBJ1-2 and V is TRBV20-1; D unclear. There are 15 residues in the CDR3. Germline CDR1 is DFQATT and CDR2 is SNEGSKA (reference sequence). Trimming removed 3 bases from V and 6 bases from J, with 20 bases in between.

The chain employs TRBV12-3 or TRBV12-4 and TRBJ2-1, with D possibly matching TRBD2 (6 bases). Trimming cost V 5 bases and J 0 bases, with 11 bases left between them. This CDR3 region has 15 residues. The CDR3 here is CASSLQTSSYNEQFF. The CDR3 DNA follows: TGTGCCAGCAGTCTGCAGACTAGCTCCTACAATGAGCAGTTCTTC.

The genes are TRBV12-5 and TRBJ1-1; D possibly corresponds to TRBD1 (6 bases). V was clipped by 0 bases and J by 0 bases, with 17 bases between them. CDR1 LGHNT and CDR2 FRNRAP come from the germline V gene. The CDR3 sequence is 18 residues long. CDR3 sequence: CASGLVRLTGQMNTEAFF. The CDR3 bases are TGTGCTAGTGGTTTGGTACGGCTGACAGGACAAATGAACACTGAAGCTTTCTTT.

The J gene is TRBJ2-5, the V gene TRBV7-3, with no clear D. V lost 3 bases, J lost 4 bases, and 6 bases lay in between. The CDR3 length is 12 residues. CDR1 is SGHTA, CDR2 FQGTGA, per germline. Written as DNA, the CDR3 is TGTGCCAGCAGCTTCAGAGGAGAGACCCAGTACTTC. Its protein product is CASSFRGETQYF.

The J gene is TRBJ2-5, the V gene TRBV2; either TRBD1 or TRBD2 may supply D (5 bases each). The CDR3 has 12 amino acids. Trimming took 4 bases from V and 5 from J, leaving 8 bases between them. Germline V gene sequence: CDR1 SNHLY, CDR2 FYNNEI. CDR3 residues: CASSGGWETQYF. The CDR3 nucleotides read TGTGCCAGCAGTGGGGGGTGGGAGACCCAGTACTTC.

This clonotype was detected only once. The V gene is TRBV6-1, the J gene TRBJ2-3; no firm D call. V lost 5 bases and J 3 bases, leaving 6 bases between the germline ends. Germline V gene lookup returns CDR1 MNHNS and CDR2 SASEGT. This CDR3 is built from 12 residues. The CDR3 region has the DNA TGTGCCAGCAGTACCACTACAGATACGCAGTATTTT. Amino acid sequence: CASSTTTDTQYF.

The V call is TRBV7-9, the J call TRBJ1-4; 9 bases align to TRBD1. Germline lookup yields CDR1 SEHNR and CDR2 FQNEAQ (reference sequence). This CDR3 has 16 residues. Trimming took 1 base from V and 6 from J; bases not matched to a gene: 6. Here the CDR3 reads CASSLGRGQGDEKLFF. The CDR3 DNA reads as TGTGCCAGCAGCTTAGGGAGGGGACAGGGTGATGAAAAACTGTTTTTT. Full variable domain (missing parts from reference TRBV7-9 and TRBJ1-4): DTGVSQNPRHKITKRGQNVTFRCDPISEHNRLYWYRQTLGQGPEFLTYFQNEAQLEKSRLLSDRFSAERPKGSFSTLEIQRTEQGDSAMYLCASSLGRGQGDEKLFFGSGTQLSVL.

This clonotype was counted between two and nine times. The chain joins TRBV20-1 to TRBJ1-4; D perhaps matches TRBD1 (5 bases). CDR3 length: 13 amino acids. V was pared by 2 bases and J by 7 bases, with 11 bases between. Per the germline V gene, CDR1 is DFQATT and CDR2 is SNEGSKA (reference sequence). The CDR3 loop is CSARQGMGEKLFF. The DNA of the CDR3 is TGCAGTGCTAGACAGGGAATGGGTGAAAAACTGTTTTTT.

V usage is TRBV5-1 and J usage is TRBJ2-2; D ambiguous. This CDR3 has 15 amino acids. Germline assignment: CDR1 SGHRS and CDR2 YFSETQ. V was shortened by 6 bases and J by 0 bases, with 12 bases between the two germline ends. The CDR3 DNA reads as TGCGCCAGCACCTTTCGGGTGCCGAACACCGGGGAGCTGTTTTTT. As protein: CASTFRVPNTGELFF. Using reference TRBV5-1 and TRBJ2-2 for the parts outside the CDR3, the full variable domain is KAGVTQTPRYLIKTRGQQVTLSCSPISGHRSVSWYQQTPGQGLQFLFEYFSETQRNKGNFPGRFSGRQFSNSRSEMNVSTLELGDSALYLCASTFRVPNTGELFFGEGSRLTVL.

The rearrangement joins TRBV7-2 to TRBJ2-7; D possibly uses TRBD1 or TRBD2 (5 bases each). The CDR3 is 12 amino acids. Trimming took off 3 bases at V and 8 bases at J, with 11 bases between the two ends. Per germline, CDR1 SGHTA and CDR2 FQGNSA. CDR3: CASSLYGAKQYF. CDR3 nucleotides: TGTGCCAGCAGCTTGTACGGGGCCAAGCAGTACTTC.

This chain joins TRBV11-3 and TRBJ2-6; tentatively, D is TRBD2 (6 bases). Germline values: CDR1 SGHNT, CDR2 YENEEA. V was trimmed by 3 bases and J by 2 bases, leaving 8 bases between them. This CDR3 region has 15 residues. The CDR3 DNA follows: TGTGCCAGCAGCTTCACGGGAGCTGGGGCCAACGTCCTGACTTTC. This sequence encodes CASSFTGAGANVLTF.

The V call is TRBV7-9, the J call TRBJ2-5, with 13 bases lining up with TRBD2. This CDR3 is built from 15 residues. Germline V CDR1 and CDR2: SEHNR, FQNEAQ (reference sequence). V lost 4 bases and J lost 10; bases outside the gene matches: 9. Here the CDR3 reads CASSSDQGTSGVQYF. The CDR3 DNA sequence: TGTGCCAGCAGCTCCGACCAGGGGACTAGCGGGGTCCAGTACTTC.

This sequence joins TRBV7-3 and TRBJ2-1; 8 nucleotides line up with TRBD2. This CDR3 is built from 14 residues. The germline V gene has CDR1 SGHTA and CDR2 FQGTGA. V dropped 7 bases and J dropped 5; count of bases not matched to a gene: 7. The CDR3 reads CASTPTSDHNEQFF. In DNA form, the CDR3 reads TGTGCCAGCACCCCGACTAGCGATCACAATGAGCAGTTCTTC.

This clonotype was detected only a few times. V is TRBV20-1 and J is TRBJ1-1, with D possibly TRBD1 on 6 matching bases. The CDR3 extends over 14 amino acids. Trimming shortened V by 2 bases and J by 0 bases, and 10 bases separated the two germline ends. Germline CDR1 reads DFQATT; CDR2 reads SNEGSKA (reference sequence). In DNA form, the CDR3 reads TGCAGTGCTAGACGTACAGGGCTGAACACTGAAGCTTTCTTT. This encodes CSARRTGLNTEAFF.

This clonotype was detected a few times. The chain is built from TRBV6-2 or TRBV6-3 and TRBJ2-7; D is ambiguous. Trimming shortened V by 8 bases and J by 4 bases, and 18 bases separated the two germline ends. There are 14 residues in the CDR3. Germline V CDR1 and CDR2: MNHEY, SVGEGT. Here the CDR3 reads CASFTVGSVYEQYF. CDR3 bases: TGTGCCAGCTTCACGGTGGGCAGCGTTTACGAGCAGTACTTC.

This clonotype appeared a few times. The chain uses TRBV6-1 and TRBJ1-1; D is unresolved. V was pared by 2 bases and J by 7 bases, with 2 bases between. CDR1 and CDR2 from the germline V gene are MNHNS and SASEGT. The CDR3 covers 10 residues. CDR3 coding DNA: TGTGCCAGCAGTGAACGTGAAGCTTTCTTT. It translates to CASSEREAFF.

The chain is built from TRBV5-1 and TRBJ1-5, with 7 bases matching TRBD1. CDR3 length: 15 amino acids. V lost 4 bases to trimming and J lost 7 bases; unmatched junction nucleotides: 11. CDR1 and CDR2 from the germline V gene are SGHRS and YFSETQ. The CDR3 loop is CASSAGTDFGQPQHF. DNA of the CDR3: TGCGCCAGCAGCGCCGGGACAGACTTTGGGCAGCCCCAGCATTTT.

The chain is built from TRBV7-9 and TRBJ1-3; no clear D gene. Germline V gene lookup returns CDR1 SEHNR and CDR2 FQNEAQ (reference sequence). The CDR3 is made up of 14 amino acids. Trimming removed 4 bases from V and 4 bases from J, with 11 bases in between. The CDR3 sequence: CASSSRTGGNTIYF. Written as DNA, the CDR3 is TGTGCCAGCAGCTCACGGACGGGGGGAAACACCATATATTTT.

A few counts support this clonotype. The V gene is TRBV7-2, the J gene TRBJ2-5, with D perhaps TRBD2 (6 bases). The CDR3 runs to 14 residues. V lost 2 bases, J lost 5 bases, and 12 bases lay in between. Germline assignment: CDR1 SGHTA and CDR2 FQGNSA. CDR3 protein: CASSLSTSRETQYF. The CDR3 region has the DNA TGTGCCAGCAGCTTATCGACTAGTCGGGAGACCCAGTACTTC.

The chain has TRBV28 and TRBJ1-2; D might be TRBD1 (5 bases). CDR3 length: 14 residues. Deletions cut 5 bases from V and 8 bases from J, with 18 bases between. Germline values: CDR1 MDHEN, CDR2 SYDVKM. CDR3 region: CASSRGGAKGGYTF. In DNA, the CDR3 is TGTGCCAGCAGTCGCGGTGGGGCTAAGGGAGGCTACACCTTC.